This T cell receptor beta chain stems from a study of blood T cell repertoires in COVID-19. The overall study: Nucleic acid was either cDNA or gDNA, and it came from T cells, B-cell-depleted T cells, or PBMCs.

Libraries were prepared by immunoSEQ multiplex PCR; TCRdb keeps only in-frame clonotypes and omits some of them. The data hold approximately 80,000 clones, with roughly 73% observed a single time. Trimming stripped 4 bases from V and 4 bases from J, with 17 bases between. Germline loops: CDR1 SGHNT, CDR2 YYREEE (reference sequence). The CDR3 contains 15 residues. The sample taken for sequencing was peripheral blood. The TCR was taken from a human donor in a cohort sampled during active COVID-19. V gene TRBV5-4 combines with J gene TRBJ1-2, with a possible D match to TRBD1 (6 bases). This CDR3 reads CASSPIHTGPYGYTF. In DNA, the CDR3 is TGTGCCAGCAGCCCAATTCATACAGGGCCCTATGGCTACACCTTC.